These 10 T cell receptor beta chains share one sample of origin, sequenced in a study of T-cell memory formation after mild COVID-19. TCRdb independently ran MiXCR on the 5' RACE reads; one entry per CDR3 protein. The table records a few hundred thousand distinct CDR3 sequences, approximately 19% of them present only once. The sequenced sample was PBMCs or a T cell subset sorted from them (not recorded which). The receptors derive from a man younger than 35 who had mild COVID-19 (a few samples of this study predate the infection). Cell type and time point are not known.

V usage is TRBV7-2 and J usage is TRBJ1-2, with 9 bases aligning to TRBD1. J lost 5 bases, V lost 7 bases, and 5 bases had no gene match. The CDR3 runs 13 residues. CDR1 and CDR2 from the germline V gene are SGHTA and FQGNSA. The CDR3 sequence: CASTTGTGYGYTF. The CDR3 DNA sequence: TGTGCCAGCACCACCGGGACAGGGTATGGCTACACCTTC. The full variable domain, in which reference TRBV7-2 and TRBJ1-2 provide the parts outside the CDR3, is GAGVSQSPSNKVTEKGKDVELRCDPISGHTALYWYRQSLGQGLEFLIYFQGNSAPDKSGLPSDRFSAERTGGSVSTLTIQRTQQEDSAVYLCASTTGTGYGYTFGSGTRLTVV.

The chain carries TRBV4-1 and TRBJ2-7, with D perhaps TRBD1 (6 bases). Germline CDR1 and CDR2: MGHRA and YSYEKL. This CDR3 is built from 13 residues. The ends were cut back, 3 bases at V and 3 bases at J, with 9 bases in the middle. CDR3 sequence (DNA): TGCGCCAGCAGCCAGGACAGTTACTACGAGCAGTACTTC. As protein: CASSQDSYYEQYF.

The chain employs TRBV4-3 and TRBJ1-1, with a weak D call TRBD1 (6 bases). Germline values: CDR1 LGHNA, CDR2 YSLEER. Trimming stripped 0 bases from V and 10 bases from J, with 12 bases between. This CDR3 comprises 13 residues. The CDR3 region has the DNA TGCGCCAGCAGCCAAGATGGAATAGGGGGAGCTTTCTTT. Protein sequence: CASSQDGIGGAFF.

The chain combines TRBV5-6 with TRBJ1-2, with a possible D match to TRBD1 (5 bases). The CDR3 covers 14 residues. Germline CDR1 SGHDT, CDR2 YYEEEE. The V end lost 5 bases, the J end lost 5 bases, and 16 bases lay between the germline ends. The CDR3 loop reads CASSFPGGSYGYTF. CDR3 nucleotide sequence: TGTGCCAGCAGTTTTCCTGGGGGATCATATGGCTACACCTTC.

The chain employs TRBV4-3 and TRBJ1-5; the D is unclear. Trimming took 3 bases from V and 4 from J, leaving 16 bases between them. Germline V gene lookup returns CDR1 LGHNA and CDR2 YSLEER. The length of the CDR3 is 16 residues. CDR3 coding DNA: TGCGCCAGCAGCCAGGCCCTTGGGGTTCTGAATCAGCCCCAGCATTTT. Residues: CASSQALGVLNQPQHF.

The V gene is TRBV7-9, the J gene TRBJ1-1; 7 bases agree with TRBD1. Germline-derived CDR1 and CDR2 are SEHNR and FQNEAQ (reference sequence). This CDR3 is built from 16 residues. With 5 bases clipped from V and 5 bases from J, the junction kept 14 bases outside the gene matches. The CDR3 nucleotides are TGTGCCAGCAGCCCCCTCGGGGAGGGGGCTTCGACTGAAGCTTTCTTT. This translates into CASSPLGEGASTEAFF. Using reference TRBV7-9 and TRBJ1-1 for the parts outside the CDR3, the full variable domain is DTGVSQNPRHKITKRGQNVTFRCDPISEHNRLYWYRQTLGQGPEFLTYFQNEAQLEKSRLLSDRFSAERPKGSFSTLEIQRTEQGDSAMYLCASSPLGEGASTEAFFGQGTRLTVV.

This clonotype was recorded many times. This CDR3 reads CASSQEAGVGANVLTF. The DNA for the CDR3 is TGTGCCAGCAGCCAAGAAGCGGGGGTCGGGGCCAACGTCCTGACTTTC. The chain has TRBV4-2 and TRBJ2-6, with TRBD2 matching over 8 bases. Germline V gene sequence: CDR1 LGHNA, CDR2 YNFKEQ. The V gene end was trimmed by 0 bases and the J gene end by 4 bases; junction bases not matched to a gene: 2. The CDR3 contains 16 residues.

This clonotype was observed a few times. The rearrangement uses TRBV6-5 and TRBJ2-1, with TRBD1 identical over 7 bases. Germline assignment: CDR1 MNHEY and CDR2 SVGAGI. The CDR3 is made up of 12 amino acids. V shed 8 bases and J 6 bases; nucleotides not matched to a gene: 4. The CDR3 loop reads CASQQGFNEQFF. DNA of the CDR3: TGTGCCAGCCAACAGGGGTTCAATGAGCAGTTCTTC.

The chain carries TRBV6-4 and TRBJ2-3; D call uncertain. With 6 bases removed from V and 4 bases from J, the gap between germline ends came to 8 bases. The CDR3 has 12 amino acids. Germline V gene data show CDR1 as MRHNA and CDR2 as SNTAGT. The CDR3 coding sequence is TGTGCCAGCAGCCAGAGGCCAGATACGCAGTATTTT. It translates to CASSQRPDTQYF.

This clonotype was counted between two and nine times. In DNA, the CDR3 is TGCGCCAGCAGCCAAGGAAAACAGCCAGGGTATGGCTACACCTTC. Translation: CASSQGKQPGYGYTF. The rearrangement uses TRBV4-3 and TRBJ1-2; a weak D match, TRBD1 (5 bases). The CDR3 is 15 amino acids. Germline CDR1 reads LGHNA; CDR2 reads YSLEER. The ends were cut back, 1 base at V and 5 bases at J, with 14 bases in the middle.